A selection of T cell receptor beta chains follows, all from one sample in a study of T-cell reconstitution after alpha-beta-depleted transplantation in children. TCRdb processed the PCR reads anew with MiXCR; each CDR3 protein has one entry. The repertoire holds about 300,000 distinct CDR3 sequences, with roughly a tenth as singletons. The sample consisted of PBMCs, taken before TCRalphabeta/CD19-depleted stem cell transplant. All receptors come from a boy in the first two years of life with acute myeloid leukemia, due to receive a stem cell transplant. CDR3s include the opening cysteine and the closing phenylalanine or tryptophan. Fields, in order: D gene, clone size, J gene, V gene, CDR3 protein, CDR3 DNA. D genes are given only for firm matches. The size entry gives how often the clone was seen (once, few, many) or a class if it is expanded.

D: .; size: few; J: TRBJ2-2; V: TRBV20-1; CDR3: CSASLRPTAGELFF; DNA: TGCAGTGCTAGCCTCCGCCCGACAGCCGGGGAGCTGTTTTTT
D: .; size: many; J: TRBJ2-2; V: TRBV5-1; CDR3: CASSVGGHANTGELFF; DNA: TGCGCCAGCAGCGTAGGGGGACATGCGAACACCGGGGAGCTGTTTTTT
D: .; size: many; J: TRBJ2-2; V: TRBV20-1; CDR3: CSAPRGGELFF; DNA: TGCAGTGCACCTAGAGGCGGGGAGCTGTTTTTT
D: .; size: many; J: TRBJ1-1; V: TRBV12-3/TRBV12-4; CDR3: CASTPRAVAFF; DNA: TGTGCCAGCACCCCCCGCGCCGTAGCTTTCTTT
D: .; size: many; J: TRBJ1-5; V: TRBV5-1; CDR3: CASSLVGGSNQPQHF; DNA: TGTGCCAGCAGCTTAGTGGGGGGGAGCAATCAGCCCCAGCATTTT
D: .; size: many; J: TRBJ1-4; V: TRBV28; CDR3: CASSLGQPINEKLFF; DNA: TGTGCCAGCAGTTTAGGACAGCCGATTAATGAAAAACTGTTTTTT
D: TRBD2; size: many; J: TRBJ2-1; V: TRBV12-3/TRBV12-4; CDR3: CASSPPWGGYNEQFF; DNA: TGTGCCAGCAGCCCCCCTTGGGGGGGGTACAATGAGCAGTTCTTC
D: TRBD2; size: many; J: TRBJ2-3; V: TRBV3-1; CDR3: CASSLRTSGGVYRRSTDTQYF; DNA: TGTGCCAGCAGCTTAAGGACTAGCGGGGGGGTATATAGGCGGAGCACAGATACGCAGTATTTT
D: .; size: many; J: TRBJ1-2; V: TRBV2; CDR3: CASSGTPNYGYTF; DNA: TGTGCCAGCAGTGGGACACCGAACTATGGCTACACCTTC
D: .; size: many; J: TRBJ2-4; V: TRBV10-3; CDR3: CAISEDGLAKNIQYF; DNA: TGTGCCATCAGTGAGGACGGGTTAGCCAAAAACATTCAGTACTTC
D: TRBD1; size: many; J: TRBJ1-4; V: TRBV5-1; CDR3: CASSYYRTGPSTNEKLFF; DNA: TGCGCCAGCAGCTACTATCGGACAGGGCCCTCAACTAATGAAAAACTGTTTTTT
D: .; size: few; J: TRBJ2-7; V: TRBV11-3; CDR3: CASSLHIDEQYF; DNA: TGTGCCAGCAGCTTACACATCGACGAGCAGTACTTC
D: .; size: many; J: TRBJ1-1; V: TRBV12-3/TRBV12-4; CDR3: CASSPGILEAFF; DNA: TGTGCCAGCAGTCCCGGCATTCTTGAAGCTTTCTTT